This TCR beta chain is drawn from a study of control samples from healthy donors and cancer patients. V lost 7 bases and J lost 0, with 9 bases in between. This CDR3 spans 13 amino acids. CDR1 MNHEY and CDR2 SVGAGI come from the germline V gene. Produced via immunoSEQ multiplex PCR; TCRdb's table is partial and in-frame only. This sample yields some 64,000 clones, of which approximately 90% are seen a single time; around 1.2% belongs to the top ten. The clonotype originates from a woman aged 45-65 years with colorectal cancer. Sequencing was performed on PBMCs. The rearrangement links TRBV6-5 to TRBJ1-1; D not certain. Written as DNA, the CDR3 is TGTGCCAGCACGGCGAACATGAACACTGAAGCTTTCTTT. It yields the protein CASTANMNTEAFF.